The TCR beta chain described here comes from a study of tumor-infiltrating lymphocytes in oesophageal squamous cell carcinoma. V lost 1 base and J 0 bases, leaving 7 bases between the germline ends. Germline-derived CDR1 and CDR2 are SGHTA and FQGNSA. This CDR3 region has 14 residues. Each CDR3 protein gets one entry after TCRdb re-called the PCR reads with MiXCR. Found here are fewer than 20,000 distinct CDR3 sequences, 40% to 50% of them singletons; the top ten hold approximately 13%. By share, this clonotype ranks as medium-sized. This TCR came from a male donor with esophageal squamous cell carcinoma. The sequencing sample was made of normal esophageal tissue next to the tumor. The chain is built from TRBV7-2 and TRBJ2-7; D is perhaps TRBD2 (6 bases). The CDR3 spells CASSLEAGSYEQYF. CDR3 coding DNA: TGTGCCAGCAGCTTAGAAGCGGGCTCCTACGAGCAGTACTTC.